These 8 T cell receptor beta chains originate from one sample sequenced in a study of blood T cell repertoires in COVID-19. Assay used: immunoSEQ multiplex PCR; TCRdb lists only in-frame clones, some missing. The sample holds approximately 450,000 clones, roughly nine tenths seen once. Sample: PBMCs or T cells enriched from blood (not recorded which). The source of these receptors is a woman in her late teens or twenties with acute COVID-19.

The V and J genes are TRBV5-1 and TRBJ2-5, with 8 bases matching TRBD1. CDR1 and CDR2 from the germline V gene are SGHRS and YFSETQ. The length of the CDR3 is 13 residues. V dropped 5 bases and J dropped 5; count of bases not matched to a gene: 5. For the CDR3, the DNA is TGCGCCAGCAGGGAGGGACAGGTCGAGACCCAGTACTTC. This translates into CASREGQVETQYF.

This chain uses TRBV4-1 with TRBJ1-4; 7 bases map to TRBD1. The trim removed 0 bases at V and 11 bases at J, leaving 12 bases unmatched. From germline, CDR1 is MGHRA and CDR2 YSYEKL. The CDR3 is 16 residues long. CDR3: CASSQDPPSTGRKLFF. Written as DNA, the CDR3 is TGCGCCAGCAGCCAAGATCCCCCTTCGACAGGGAGGAAACTGTTTTTT.

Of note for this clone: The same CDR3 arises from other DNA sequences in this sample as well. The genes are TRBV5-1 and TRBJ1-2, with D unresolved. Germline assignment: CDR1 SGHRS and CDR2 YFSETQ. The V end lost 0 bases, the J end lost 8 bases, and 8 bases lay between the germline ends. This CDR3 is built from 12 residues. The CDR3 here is CASSLDSYGYTF. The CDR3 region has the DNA TGCGCCAGCAGCTTGGACAGTTACGGCTACACCTTC.

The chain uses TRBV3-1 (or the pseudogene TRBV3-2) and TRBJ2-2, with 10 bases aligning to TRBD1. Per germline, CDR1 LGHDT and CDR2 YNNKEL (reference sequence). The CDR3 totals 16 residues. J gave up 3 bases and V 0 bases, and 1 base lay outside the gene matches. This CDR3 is CASSQEGQGDTGELFF. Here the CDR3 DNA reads TGTGCCAGCAGCCAAGAAGGACAGGGGGACACCGGGGAGCTGTTTTTT.

CDR3 nucleotides: TGTGCCAGCAGTGACTCGTCCTCTAGCGGGAGCGGTACAGATACGCAGTATTTT. Translating it yields CASSDSSSSGSGTDTQYF. The chain uses TRBV6-4 and TRBJ2-3; TRBD2 aligns across 10 bases. This CDR3 has 18 residues. The germline V gene encodes CDR1 MRHNA and CDR2 SNTAGT. Germline trimming cut 0 bases from V and 3 bases from J; bases unmatched to any gene: 9.

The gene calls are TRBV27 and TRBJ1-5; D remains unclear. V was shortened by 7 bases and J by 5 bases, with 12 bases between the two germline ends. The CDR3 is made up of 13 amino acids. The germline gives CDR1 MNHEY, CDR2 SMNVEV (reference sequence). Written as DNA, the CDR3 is TGTGCCAGCAAGGTGAGCGGGGATCAGCCCCAGCATTTT. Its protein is CASKVSGDQPQHF.

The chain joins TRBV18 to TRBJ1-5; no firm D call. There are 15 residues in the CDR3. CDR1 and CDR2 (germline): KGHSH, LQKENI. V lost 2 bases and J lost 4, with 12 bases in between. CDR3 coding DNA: TGTGCCAGCTCACCAGGAGGGCGAGGAAATCAGCCCCAGCATTTT. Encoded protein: CASSPGGRGNQPQHF.

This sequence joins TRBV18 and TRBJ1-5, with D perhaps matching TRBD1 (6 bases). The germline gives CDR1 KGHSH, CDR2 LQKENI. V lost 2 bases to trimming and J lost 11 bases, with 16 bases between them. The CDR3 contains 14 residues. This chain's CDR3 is CASSPAGARVSQHF. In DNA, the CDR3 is TGTGCCAGCTCACCAGCGGGGGCGCGGGTCTCCCAGCATTTT.